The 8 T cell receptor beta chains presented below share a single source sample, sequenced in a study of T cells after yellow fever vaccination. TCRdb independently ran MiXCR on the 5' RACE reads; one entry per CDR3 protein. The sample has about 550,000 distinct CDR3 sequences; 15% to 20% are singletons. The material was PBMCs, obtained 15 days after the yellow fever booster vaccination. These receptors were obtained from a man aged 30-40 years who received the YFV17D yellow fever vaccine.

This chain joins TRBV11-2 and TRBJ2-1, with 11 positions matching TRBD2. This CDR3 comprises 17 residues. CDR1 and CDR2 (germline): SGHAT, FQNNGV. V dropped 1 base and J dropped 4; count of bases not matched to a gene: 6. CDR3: CASSLVALAGGYNEQFF. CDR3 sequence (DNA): TGTGCCAGCAGCTTAGTGGCCCTAGCGGGAGGTTACAATGAGCAGTTCTTC.

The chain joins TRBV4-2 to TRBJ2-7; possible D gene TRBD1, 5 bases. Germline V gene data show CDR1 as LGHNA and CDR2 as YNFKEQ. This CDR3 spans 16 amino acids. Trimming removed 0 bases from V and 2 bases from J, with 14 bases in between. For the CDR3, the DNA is TGTGCCAGCAGCCAAGAAAGGTTGCGACAGCCCTACGAGCAGTACTTC. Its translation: CASSQERLRQPYEQYF.

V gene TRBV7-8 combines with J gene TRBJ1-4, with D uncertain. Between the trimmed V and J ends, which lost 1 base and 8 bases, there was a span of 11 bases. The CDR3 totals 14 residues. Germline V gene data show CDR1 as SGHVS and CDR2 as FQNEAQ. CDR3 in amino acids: CASSLVVTEEKLFF. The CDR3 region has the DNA TGTGCCAGCAGCTTAGTAGTTACGGAGGAAAAACTGTTTTTT.

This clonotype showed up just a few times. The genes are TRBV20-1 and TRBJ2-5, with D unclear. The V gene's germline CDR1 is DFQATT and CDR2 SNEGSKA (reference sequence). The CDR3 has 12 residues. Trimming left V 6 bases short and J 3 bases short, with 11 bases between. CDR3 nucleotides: TGCAGTGCCCCTAACGGTGAAGAGACCCAGTACTTC. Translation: CSAPNGEETQYF.

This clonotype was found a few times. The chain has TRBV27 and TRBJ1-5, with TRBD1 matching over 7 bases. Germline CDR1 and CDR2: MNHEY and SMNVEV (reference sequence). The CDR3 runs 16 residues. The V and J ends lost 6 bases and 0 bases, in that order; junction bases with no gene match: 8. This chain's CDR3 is CASSQTGFNSNQPQHF. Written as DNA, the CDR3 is TGTGCCAGCAGCCAGACAGGGTTTAATAGCAATCAGCCCCAGCATTTT.

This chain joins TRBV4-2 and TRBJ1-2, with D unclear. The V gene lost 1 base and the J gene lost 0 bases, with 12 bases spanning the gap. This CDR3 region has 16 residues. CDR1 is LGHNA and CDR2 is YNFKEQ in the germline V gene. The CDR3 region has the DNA TGTGCCAGCAGCCAAGGCACAGTAAGAACTAACTATGGCTACACCTTC. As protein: CASSQGTVRTNYGYTF.

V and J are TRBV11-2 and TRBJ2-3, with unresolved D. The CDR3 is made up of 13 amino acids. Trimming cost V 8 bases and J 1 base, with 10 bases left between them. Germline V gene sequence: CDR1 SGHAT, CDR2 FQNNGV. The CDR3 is CASLGSGTDTQYF. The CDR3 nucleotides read TGTGCCAGCCTCGGATCCGGCACAGATACGCAGTATTTT.

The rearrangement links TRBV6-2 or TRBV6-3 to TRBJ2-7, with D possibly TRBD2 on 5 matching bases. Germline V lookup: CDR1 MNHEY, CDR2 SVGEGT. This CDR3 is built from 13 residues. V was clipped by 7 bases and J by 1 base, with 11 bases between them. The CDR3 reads CASTIRGSYEQYF. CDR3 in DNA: TGTGCCAGCACCATTCGGGGATCCTACGAGCAGTACTTC.